This TCR beta chain was captured in a study of blood T cell repertoires in COVID-19. Produced via immunoSEQ multiplex PCR; TCRdb's table is partial and in-frame only. The repertoire holds about 78,000 clones, with around 91% as singletons. Germline V gene data show CDR1 as LGHDT and CDR2 as YNNKEL (reference sequence). The ends were cut back, 1 base at V and 3 bases at J, with 10 bases in the middle. This CDR3 comprises 15 residues. V gene TRBV3-1 (or the pseudogene TRBV3-2) combines with J gene TRBJ1-5; D is ambiguous. Material for sequencing was peripheral blood. The sequence was collected from a woman in her fifties or sixties in a cohort sampled during active COVID-19. This chain's CDR3 is CASSQAPGYNQPQHF. CDR3 nucleotides: TGTGCCAGCAGCCAAGCACCCGGTTACAATCAGCCCCAGCATTTT.